A single sample is the source of the 14 T cell receptor beta chains below, sequenced in a study of T-cell reconstitution after alpha-beta-depleted transplantation in children. Unique molecular identifiers were used to barcode this TCRbeta library. TCRdb analysed the PCR reads with MiXCR anew, one entry per CDR3 protein. Of approximately 500,000 distinct CDR3 sequences in the sample, about 10% were seen once. Sequencing used PBMCs, obtained before TCRalphabeta/CD19-depleted stem cell transplant. The source is a child aged 2 to 15 with inherited bone marrow failure, due to receive a stem cell transplant.

This chain connects TRBV5-6 to TRBJ1-2; D gene uncertain. Germline V gives CDR1 SGHDT, CDR2 YYEEEE. The CDR3 runs 12 residues. V gave up 4 bases and J gave up 4 bases, with 8 bases separating them. CDR3 residues: CASSLIGYGYTF. The CDR3 bases are TGTGCCAGCAGCCTTATAGGCTATGGCTACACCTTC.

In its sample, this clonotype was seen many times. This chain connects TRBV5-5 to TRBJ1-2; unclear D gene. The germline V gene has CDR1 SGHKS and CDR2 YYEKEE (reference sequence). V lost 1 base and J 3 bases, leaving 10 bases between the germline ends. CDR3 length: 14 residues. The CDR3 here is CASSLIGVDYGYTF. The CDR3 DNA reads TGTGCCAGCAGCTTGATCGGGGTGGACTATGGCTACACCTTC.

V and J are TRBV18 and TRBJ1-5, with 11 bases matching TRBD1. The trim removed 0 bases at V and 6 bases at J, leaving 4 bases unmatched. Germline assignment: CDR1 KGHSH and CDR2 LQKENI. CDR3 length equals 16 residues. This CDR3 reads CASSPPGQGVGQPQHF. The CDR3 DNA follows: TGTGCCAGCTCACCACCGGGACAGGGGGTTGGTCAGCCCCAGCATTTT. The full variable domain, completed using reference TRBV18 and TRBJ1-5, is NAGVMQNPRHLVRRRGQEARLRCSPMKGHSHVYWYRQLPEEGLKFMVYLQKENIIDESGMPKERFSAEFPKEGPSILRIQQVVRGDSAAYFCASSPPGQGVGQPQHFGDGTRLSIL.

This clonotype appeared many times. The CDR3 DNA sequence: TGTGCCAGCAAAACACAGGGGGAAACCGGGGAGCTGTTTTTT. It encodes CASKTQGETGELFF. The chain carries TRBV28 and TRBJ2-2; 8 nucleotides line up with TRBD1. This CDR3 comprises 14 residues. Germline V gives CDR1 MDHEN, CDR2 SYDVKM. Trimming took 7 bases from V and 5 from J; bases not matched to a gene: 6.

This clonotype occurred many times. The CDR3 DNA reads as TGTGCCAGCAGCTGGGGACTAGCGGGAGAAAATGAGCAGTTCTTC. This codes for CASSWGLAGENEQFF. The chain has TRBV7-2 and TRBJ2-1, with 14 bases that match TRBD2. The V gene's germline CDR1 is SGHTA and CDR2 FQGNSA. With 4 bases clipped from V and 7 bases from J, the junction kept 3 bases outside the gene matches. The CDR3 runs 15 residues. The complete variable domain, with remaining parts taken from reference TRBV7-2 and TRBJ2-1, reads GAGVSQSPSNKVTEKGKDVELRCDPISGHTALYWYRQSLGQGLEFLIYFQGNSAPDKSGLPSDRFSAERTGGSVSTLTIQRTQQEDSAVYLCASSWGLAGENEQFFGPGTRLTVL.

This clonotype was picked up many times. The rearrangement links TRBV14 to TRBJ1-2; tentative D call: TRBD1 (5 bases). Trimming removed 4 bases from V and 6 bases from J, with 12 bases in between. The CDR3 has 13 residues. Germline values: CDR1 SGHDN, CDR2 FVKESK. Here the CDR3 DNA reads TGTGCCAGCAGCCCCCCGGGGGTACATGGCTACACCTTC. It specifies CASSPPGVHGYTF.

This clonotype was seen ten or more times. The rearrangement links TRBV9 to TRBJ2-5; 8 bases are a match to TRBD1. This CDR3 is 15 amino acids long. Trimming took 6 bases from V and 4 from J; bases not matched to a gene: 11. Per the germline V gene, CDR1 is SGDLS and CDR2 is YYNGEE. CDR3 sequence (DNA): TGTGCCAGCACTCGACAGGGGCTGGGGGCAGAGACCCAGTACTTC. Its translation is CASTRQGLGAETQYF. Combining the CDR3 with reference TRBV9 and TRBJ2-5 gives the whole variable domain DSGVTQTPKHLITATGQRVTLRCSPRSGDLSVYWYQQSLDQGLQFLIQYYNGEERAKGNILERFSAQQFPDLHSELNLSSLELGDSALYFCASTRQGLGAETQYFGPGTRLLVL.

Many counts were recorded for this clonotype. The V call is TRBV4-1, the J call TRBJ2-1, with D tentatively TRBD2 (6 bases). Trimming took 0 bases from V and 4 from J, leaving 10 bases between them. The CDR3 is 15 residues long. Per the germline V gene, CDR1 is MGHRA and CDR2 is YSYEKL. The CDR3 sequence: CASSQDVTSYNEQFF. As DNA, the CDR3 is TGCGCCAGCAGCCAAGATGTGACTAGTTACAATGAGCAGTTCTTC.

V gene TRBV30 combines with J gene TRBJ2-2; 8 bases agree with TRBD1. The CDR3 is made up of 14 amino acids. Germline V gene sequence: CDR1 GTSNPN, CDR2 SVGIG (reference sequence). V lost 5 bases, J lost 6 bases, and 8 bases stayed unmatched. For the CDR3, the DNA is TGTGCCTGGCGGACAGGGAATCGGGCCGGGGAGCTGTTTTTT. Amino acids: CAWRTGNRAGELFF.

This clonotype was detected ten times or more. V gene TRBV20-1 combines with J gene TRBJ2-4; D may match TRBD1 or TRBD2 (6 bases each). Germline CDR1 is DFQATT and CDR2 is SNEGSKA (reference sequence). CDR3 length equals 14 residues. Trimming left V 6 bases short and J 1 base short, with 13 bases between. CDR3 coding DNA: TGCAGTGCCAAAAGGGGGGAGGCCAAAAACATTCAGTACTTC. Its protein is CSAKRGEAKNIQYF.

This clonotype was observed a handful of times. The chain's CDR3 is CATSLGFQNTEAFF. In nucleotides, the CDR3 is TGTGCCACCAGTCTCGGCTTTCAGAACACTGAAGCTTTCTTT. V and J are TRBV19 and TRBJ1-1; D is ambiguous. V lost 10 bases and J lost 1, with 16 bases in between. Germline V gives CDR1 LNHDA, CDR2 SQIVND (reference sequence). The CDR3 length is 14 residues.

This clonotype was observed at least ten times. The chain uses TRBV27 and TRBJ2-3; the match to TRBD2 covers 10 bases. The CDR3 extends over 14 amino acids. From germline, CDR1 is MNHEY and CDR2 SMNVEV (reference sequence). Trimming at V came to 6 bases and at J to 5 bases, leaving 5 bases not matched to a gene. CDR3 sequence reads: CASRIAGGVDTQYF. For the CDR3, the DNA is TGTGCCAGCAGGATAGCGGGAGGAGTAGATACGCAGTATTTT.

This clonotype was recorded at least ten times. The V and J genes are TRBV30 and TRBJ1-5; maybe TRBD1 (5 bases). With 0 bases removed from V and 6 bases from J, the gap between germline ends came to 15 bases. Germline V gene sequence: CDR1 GTSNPN, CDR2 SVGIG (reference sequence). The CDR3 has 15 amino acids. CDR3 coding DNA: TGTGCCTGGAGTGTTAGGGACCGGTTGGTTCAGCCCCAGCATTTT. As protein: CAWSVRDRLVQPQHF.

This clonotype was recorded a few times. The V gene is TRBV7-2, the J gene TRBJ2-5; D may be TRBD1 (5 bases). The ends were cut back, 5 bases at V and 5 bases at J, with 15 bases in the middle. CDR3 length: 14 amino acids. Germline V gene sequence: CDR1 SGHTA, CDR2 FQGNSA. The CDR3 DNA reads as TGTGCCAGCAGCGACGGACACCTTGGGGAGACCCAGTACTTC. Translation gives CASSDGHLGETQYF.